This entry lists 21 T cell receptor beta chains sequenced from one sample in a study of T cell responses to AZD1222 COVID-19 vaccine. The assay was immunoSEQ multiplex PCR, and TCRdb's table has in-frame clones only and misses some. The data show around 130,000 clones, 70% to 90% seen once. The specimen comprised peripheral blood, sampled on day 0 of AZD1222 vaccination. The receptors come from an adult in good health.

In DNA, the CDR3 is TGCGCCAGCAGCCACGGGACAGTTCAAGAGACCCAGTACTTC. This sequence encodes CASSHGTVQETQYF. This sequence joins TRBV5-1 and TRBJ2-5; 7 bases are a match to TRBD1. The J segment lost 2 bases and the V segment lost 4 bases, leaving 5 bases of the junction unmatched. CDR3 length: 14 amino acids. Germline V gene sequence: CDR1 SGHRS, CDR2 YFSETQ.

The chain carries TRBV4-3 and TRBJ2-2, with 10 bases identical to TRBD1. There are 17 residues in the CDR3. CDR1 and CDR2 from the germline V gene are LGHNA and YSLEER. Germline trimming cut 0 bases from V and 4 bases from J; bases unmatched to any gene: 5. This chain's CDR3 is CASSQDEGQGGTGELFF. The CDR3 nucleotides are TGCGCCAGCAGCCAAGATGAAGGACAGGGGGGCACCGGGGAGCTGTTTTTT.

The chain employs TRBV19 and TRBJ1-5; D is unclear. The CDR3 runs to 13 residues. The V and J ends lost 1 base and 7 bases respectively, with 8 bases between them. Germline V gives CDR1 LNHDA, CDR2 SQIVND (reference sequence). CDR3 in amino acids: CASSIGRSQPQHF. DNA for the CDR3: TGTGCCAGTAGTATAGGTCGCAGCCAGCCCCAGCATTTT.

The CDR3 is CASSYETGSNYGYTF. Here the CDR3 DNA reads TGTGCCAGCAGCTACGAGACAGGATCTAACTATGGCTACACCTTC. This chain uses TRBV9 with TRBJ1-2; D might be TRBD1 (6 bases). This CDR3 spans 15 amino acids. CDR1 is SGDLS and CDR2 is YYNGEE in the germline V gene. V lost 4 bases to trimming and J lost 0 bases, with 13 bases between them.

This clone has only one observation. V gene TRBV11-2 combines with J gene TRBJ2-7; D uncertain. V lost 5 bases and J 5 bases, leaving 16 bases between the germline ends. CDR3 length: 14 residues. Germline values: CDR1 SGHAT, CDR2 FQNNGV. The CDR3 DNA reads as TGTGCCAGCAGCCTCCGATTCCTTCAACACGAGCAGTACTTC. Its translation is CASSLRFLQHEQYF.

The J gene is TRBJ1-1, the V gene TRBV15; possibly TRBD1 for D (6 bases). This CDR3 region has 15 residues. Germline V CDR1 and CDR2: LNHNV, YYDKDF (reference sequence). V dropped 1 base and J dropped 5 bases, with 14 bases sitting between them. The CDR3 sequence is CATSRGTGGQTEAFF. The CDR3 nucleotides read TGTGCCACCAGCAGAGGGACGGGGGGGCAGACTGAAGCTTTCTTT.

The chain couples TRBV7-3 to TRBJ2-5; TRBD1 or TRBD2 may be the D gene (6 bases each). The germline V gene encodes CDR1 SGHTA and CDR2 FQGTGA. Trimming shortened V by 3 bases and J by 4 bases, and 12 bases separated the two germline ends. CDR3 length: 14 amino acids. CDR3 protein: CASSLGGAGETQYF. The CDR3, as DNA: TGTGCCAGCAGCTTGGGGGGCGCGGGAGAGACCCAGTACTTC.

The chain is built from TRBV30 and TRBJ2-6, with TRBD1 as a possible D gene (6 bases). The germline CDR1 and CDR2 sequences are GTSNPN and SVGIG (reference sequence). The ends were cut back, 4 bases at V and 0 bases at J, with 13 bases in the middle. CDR3 length: 16 amino acids. The DNA for the CDR3 is TGTGCCTGGATCATACAGGGAGACTCTGGGGCCAACGTCCTGACTTTC. Translation: CAWIIQGDSGANVLTF.

J is TRBJ2-1 and V is TRBV5-1; TRBD2 might be the D (5 bases). Germline V gene data show CDR1 as SGHRS and CDR2 as YFSETQ. Deletions cut 4 bases from V and 0 bases from J, with 14 bases between. The CDR3 is 16 residues long. CDR3 nucleotides: TGCGCCAGCAGCCCTACTTCGGGGAGCTCCTACAATGAGCAGTTCTTC. Protein product: CASSPTSGSSYNEQFF.

This clone was counted a single time. A read error may account for a junction end that differs from germline. The gene calls are TRBV27 and TRBJ1-5, with 7 positions matching TRBD1. Germline V gene lookup returns CDR1 MNHEY and CDR2 SMNVEV (reference sequence). CDR3 length equals 12 residues. The CDR3 loop is CTSAGGSGPQHF. The DNA of the CDR3 is TGTACCAGCGCAGGGGGAAGTGGGCCCCAGCATTTT.

This clone was seen a handful of times. This CDR3 is CASTLVAGGLSTQYF. CDR3 sequence (DNA): TGTGCCAGTACCCTGGTAGCGGGAGGGCTCAGTACGCAGTATTTT. The genes are TRBV19 and TRBJ2-3; 11 bases map to TRBD2. The germline CDR1 and CDR2 sequences are LNHDA and SQIVND (reference sequence). CDR3 length: 15 amino acids. V shed 7 bases, J shed 8 bases, and the junction held 11 bases outside the gene matches. Together with reference TRBV19 and TRBJ2-3, the CDR3 gives the full variable domain: DGGITQSPKYLFRKEGQNVTLSCEQNLNHDAMYWYRQDPGQGLRLIYYSQIVNDFQKGDIAEGYSVSREKKESFPLTVTSAQKNPTAFYLCASTLVAGGLSTQYFGPGTRLTVL.

The chain joins TRBV6-4 to TRBJ2-1, with D perhaps assigned TRBD1 or TRBD2 (5 bases each). V lost 0 bases and J 10 bases, leaving 7 bases between the germline ends. The germline CDR1 and CDR2 sequences are MRHNA and SNTAGT. This CDR3 region has 12 residues. The CDR3 reads CASSDSWGEQFF. The DNA of the CDR3 is TGTGCCAGCAGTGACTCGTGGGGGGAGCAGTTCTTC.

Of note for this clone: The junction departs from germline at one end; a sequencing error may be responsible. V is TRBV7-7 and J is TRBJ2-5, with 10 bases that match TRBD2. Germline-derived CDR1 and CDR2 are SSHAT and FNYEAQ (reference sequence). The CDR3 loop spans 15 amino acids. This CDR3 reads CASSSLAGAEETQYF. CDR3 nucleotide sequence: TGTGCTAGCAGCTCTCTAGCGGGAGCGGAAGAGACCCAGTACTTC.

The chain couples TRBV19 to TRBJ1-1; D may be TRBD1 (5 bases). CDR1 is LNHDA, CDR2 SQIVND, per germline (reference sequence). This CDR3 has 13 residues. Trimming stripped 4 bases from V and 2 bases from J, with 8 bases between. The chain's CDR3 is CASSRDGNTEAFF. The CDR3 coding sequence is TGTGCCAGTAGTAGGGACGGAAACACTGAAGCTTTCTTT.

This clone appeared once. The rearrangement links TRBV7-2 to TRBJ1-2; D unclear. The germline gives CDR1 SGHTA, CDR2 FQGNSA. The CDR3 loop spans 16 amino acids. Trimming removed 7 bases at V and 0 bases at J, with 18 bases between. This chain's CDR3 is CASIVGESSSNYGYTF. In DNA, the CDR3 is TGTGCCAGCATCGTCGGAGAAAGTTCTTCTAACTATGGCTACACCTTC.

The CDR3 protein is CASKQGLAGDTQYF. Written as DNA, the CDR3 is TGTGCCAGCAAACAAGGACTAGCGGGGGATACGCAGTATTTT. This sequence joins TRBV27 and TRBJ2-3; 12 positions match TRBD2. The germline V gene has CDR1 MNHEY and CDR2 SMNVEV (reference sequence). This CDR3 spans 14 amino acids. Trimming cost V 7 bases and J 6 bases; bases outside gene matches: 5.

The gene calls are TRBV5-1 and TRBJ1-2, with TRBD1 as a possible D gene (5 bases). V dropped 4 bases and J dropped 4 bases, with 17 bases sitting between them. This CDR3 region has 15 residues. From germline, CDR1 is SGHRS and CDR2 YFSETQ. The CDR3 spells CASSGGRGPGYGYTF. The CDR3 DNA is TGCGCCAGCAGCGGGGGACGCGGGCCGGGCTATGGCTACACCTTC.

Remarks on this clone: Other DNA sequences in the sample encode the same CDR3. The rearrangement links TRBV6-2 or TRBV6-3 to TRBJ1-2; D not certain. CDR1 and CDR2 (germline): MNHEY, SVGEGT. The V gene lost 2 bases and the J gene lost 5 bases, with 6 bases spanning the gap. CDR3 size: 12 residues. Here the CDR3 DNA reads TGTGCCAGCAGTTACGGCCCTTATGGCTACACCTTC. This gives the protein CASSYGPYGYTF.

V and J are TRBV5-4 and TRBJ1-6; maybe TRBD1 (6 bases). CDR1 is SGHNT, CDR2 YYREEE, per germline (reference sequence). The CDR3 is 14 residues long. Trimming pared 0 bases from V and 6 bases from J, leaving 7 bases between. The CDR3 DNA sequence: TGTGCCAGCAGCTTGGACAGGGCTAATTCACCCCTCCACTTT. Translation: CASSLDRANSPLHF. The full variable domain, in which reference TRBV5-4 and TRBJ1-6 provide the parts outside the CDR3, is ETGVTQSPTHLIKTRGQQVTLRCSSQSGHNTVSWYQQALGQGPQFIFQYYREEENGRGNFPPRFSGLQFPNYSSELNVNALELDDSALYLCASSLDRANSPLHFGNGTRLTVT.

The CDR3 spells CASTRDHQPQHF. The CDR3 DNA is TGTGCCAGCACCCGGGATCATCAGCCCCAGCATTTT. The V and J genes are TRBV6-5 and TRBJ1-5, with no clear D. The V end lost 7 bases, the J end lost 5 bases, and 9 bases lay between the germline ends. The CDR3 has 12 residues. Germline V gene sequence: CDR1 MNHEY, CDR2 SVGAGI.

The chain uses TRBV29-1 and TRBJ1-2, with a possible D match to TRBD1 (5 bases). The CDR3 runs to 13 residues. V was shortened by 3 bases and J by 10 bases, with 18 bases between the two germline ends. Looked up from germline, CDR1 is SQVTM and CDR2 is ANQGSEA. CDR3 in DNA: TGCAGCGTTGACAGGGACGGCCGTTCCGTCTACACCTTC. This gives the protein CSVDRDGRSVYTF. Full variable domain (outside the CDR3, taken from reference TRBV29-1 and TRBJ1-2): SAVISQKPSRDICQRGTSLTIQCQVDSQVTMMFWYRQQPGQSLTLIATANQGSEATYESGFVIDKFPISRPNLTFSTLTVSNMSPEDSSIYLCSVDRDGRSVYTFGSGTRLTVV.